This T cell receptor (beta chain) stems from a study of blood T cell repertoires in COVID-19. Study details: T cells, B-cell-depleted T cells, or PBMCs provided the cDNA or gDNA that served as material.

Sequencing used immunoSEQ multiplex PCR; TCRdb keeps in-frame clones, though not all of them. The profile covers a few hundred thousand clones, with approximately 86% appearing a single time and approximately 6.8% taken by the ten largest. The V and J ends lost 4 bases and 4 bases respectively, with 11 bases between them. This CDR3 comprises 14 residues. Germline V gene lookup returns CDR1 SGHRS and CDR2 YFSETQ. Material for sequencing was peripheral blood. The chain has TRBV5-1 and TRBJ2-2; D gene ambiguous. The receptor comes from a woman between 70 and 85 years old with active or convalescent COVID-19. DNA for the CDR3: TGCGCCAGCAGCCCTTCTGTGAGCACCGGGGAGCTGTTTTTT. This codes for CASSPSVSTGELFF.